The sequence of this T cell receptor (beta chain) was determined in a study of shared clonotypes between healthy human individuals. Whole-study findings and limits: The rarefaction results pointed to incomplete sorted-subset sequencing despite large depth.

As regards this clone: Its target is unknown.

Assay: immunoSEQ multiplex PCR; the TCRdb copy retains only in-frame clones and omits some. The sample carries about 120,000 clones, roughly two thirds recorded once. The receptor was derived from a woman aged 25 to 39 in good health. What was sequenced was memory CD8+ T cells sorted from blood. Noted subset: CD45RO+ cells pooled with CCR7-negative TemRA cells.

The CDR3: CASRASGNEQFF. The CDR3, as DNA: TGTGCCAGCAGGGCTAGCGGCAATGAGCAGTTCTTC. This chain uses TRBV11-2 with TRBJ2-1; 7 bases fit TRBD2. The germline V gene encodes CDR1 SGHAT and CDR2 FQNNGV. V gave up 6 bases and J gave up 6 bases; unmatched junction bases: 2. This CDR3 has 12 amino acids.